The 5 T cell receptor beta chains reported below all come from one sample, sequenced in a study of T cell changes during pregnancy in multiple sclerosis (dated 2019 in TCRdb). Preparation of the library involved the immunoSEQ multiplex PCR assay. In TCRdb, the immuneACCESS table is reduced to in-frame sequences with V and J assigned. These tables do not hold every clone; where another copy was compared, an unresolved V gene accounts for under half, and the others remain unexplained. The sample includes approximately 44,000 clones, with more than 85% observed a single time. About 0.51% of the sample is in the top ten clones. This specimen consisted of CD4+ T cells from peripheral blood mononuclear cells, obtained in the second trimester of pregnancy. The source of these receptors is a female donor in good health, enrolled as a control in a pregnancy study.

The V call is TRBV7-9, the J call TRBJ2-1; the D gene is possibly TRBD1 (7 bases). The CDR3 runs to 14 residues. Germline V gene lookup returns CDR1 SEHNR and CDR2 FQNEAQ (reference sequence). The V end lost 4 bases, the J end lost 6 bases, and 13 bases lay between the germline ends. CDR3 residues: CASSSRGDSNEQFF. The CDR3 nucleotides read TGTGCCAGCAGCTCGAGGGGGGACAGCAATGAGCAGTTCTTC.

V gene TRBV7-2 combines with J gene TRBJ2-1, with 9 nucleotides matching TRBD2. Per the germline V gene, CDR1 is SGHTA and CDR2 is FQGNSA. The CDR3 totals 13 residues. V lost 5 bases, J lost 9 bases, and 5 bases stayed unmatched. In nucleotides, the CDR3 is TGTGCCAGCAGCAGGGCGGGAGGGGGTGAGCAGTTCTTC. This codes for CASSRAGGGEQFF.

The chain combines TRBV4-3 with TRBJ2-7; D might be TRBD1 (5 bases). CDR1 is LGHNA, CDR2 YSLEER, per germline. This CDR3 is 16 amino acids long. V shed 3 bases and J shed 3 bases, with 18 bases lying between them. In DNA form, the CDR3 reads TGCGCCAGCAGCCAGGCTACGGACAAAGACGTCTACGAGCAGTACTTC. Residues: CASSQATDKDVYEQYF.

The chain uses TRBV7-9 and TRBJ2-1, with 9 bases fitting TRBD2. The CDR3 spans 15 residues. V shed 2 bases, J shed 4 bases, and the junction held 3 bases outside the gene matches. Germline V CDR1 and CDR2: SEHNR, FQNEAQ (reference sequence). The CDR3 protein is CASSLSLAGYNEQFF. CDR3 bases: TGTGCCAGCAGCTTATCACTAGCGGGTTACAATGAGCAGTTCTTC.

The chain carries TRBV7-9 and TRBJ2-6, with TRBD1 identical over 12 bases. Germline V gives CDR1 SEHNR, CDR2 FQNEAQ (reference sequence). Trimming at V came to 6 bases and at J to 3 bases, leaving 6 bases not matched to a gene. CDR3 length: 17 residues. CDR3: CASSKGQGAFGANVLTF. For the CDR3, the DNA is TGTGCCAGCAGTAAGGGACAGGGGGCATTTGGGGCCAACGTCCTGACTTTC.